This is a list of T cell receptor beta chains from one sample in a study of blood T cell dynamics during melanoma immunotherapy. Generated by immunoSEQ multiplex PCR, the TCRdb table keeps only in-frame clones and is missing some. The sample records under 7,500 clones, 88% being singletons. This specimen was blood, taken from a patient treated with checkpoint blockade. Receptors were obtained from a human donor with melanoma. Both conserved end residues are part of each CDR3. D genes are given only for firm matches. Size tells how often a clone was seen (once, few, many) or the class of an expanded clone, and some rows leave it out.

CDR3 DNA: TGTGCCAGCAGCCCCATCCGCACAGGGGTCACTAACACCGGGGAGCTGTTTTTT
CDR3 protein: CASSPIRTGVTNTGELFF
J gene: TRBJ2-2
clone size: -
D gene: TRBD1
V gene: TRBV2

CDR3 DNA: TGTGCCAGCAGCGCCGGGGGAGCGAATGAAAAACTGTTTTTT
CDR3 protein: CASSAGGANEKLFF
J gene: TRBJ1-4
clone size: -
D gene: -
V gene: TRBV2

CDR3 DNA: TGCGCCAGCAGCCAACTGGCATCACAAGAGACCCAGTACTTC
CDR3 protein: CASSQLASQETQYF
J gene: TRBJ2-5
clone size: -
D gene: -
V gene: TRBV5-1

CDR3 DNA: TGTGCCAGTAGTACCCGACGAGGTTCAAGAGGCTCTTACGAGCAGTACTTC
CDR3 protein: CASSTRRGSRGSYEQYF
J gene: TRBJ2-7
clone size: -
D gene: -
V gene: TRBV19

CDR3 DNA: TGTGCCCTGGAACAGGGGGAAAAAACAGATACGCAGTATTTT
CDR3 protein: CALEQGEKTDTQYF
J gene: TRBJ2-3
clone size: -
D gene: TRBD1
V gene: TRBV30

CDR3 DNA: TGTGCCAGCAGCTCCTCGGGGCGTGATGGCTACACCTTC
CDR3 protein: CASSSSGRDGYTF
J gene: TRBJ1-2
clone size: -
D gene: -
V gene: TRBV28

CDR3 DNA: TGTGCCAGCAGTCGGGACTGGGACTACAATGAGCAGTTCTTC
CDR3 protein: CASSRDWDYNEQFF
J gene: TRBJ2-1
clone size: -
D gene: -
V gene: TRBV6-5

CDR3 DNA: TGTGCCAGCAGTGGGGACAGGGTAGGCGACGAGCAGTACTTC
CDR3 protein: CASSGDRVGDEQYF
J gene: TRBJ2-7
clone size: -
D gene: TRBD1
V gene: TRBV2

CDR3 DNA: TGCGCCAGCAGCGTACAGGGGGGCAATCAGCCCCAGCATTTT
CDR3 protein: CASSVQGGNQPQHF
J gene: TRBJ1-5
clone size: -
D gene: TRBD1
V gene: TRBV5-1

CDR3 DNA: TGTGCTAGTGGTCCCCCCTGGGGCGGGGAGCTGTTTTTT
CDR3 protein: CASGPPWGGELFF
J gene: TRBJ2-2
clone size: -
D gene: -
V gene: TRBV12-5

CDR3 DNA: TGTGCCATCAGCCCCGGACAGGAAAGCTCCTATAATTCACCCCTCCACTTT
CDR3 protein: CAISPGQESSYNSPLHF
J gene: TRBJ1-6
clone size: -
D gene: TRBD1
V gene: TRBV10-3

CDR3 DNA: TGCAGCGTTGGAGGGAAGCGGGGGGCCTCGTCTGAGACCCAGTACTTC
CDR3 protein: CSVGGKRGASSETQYF
J gene: TRBJ2-5
clone size: -
D gene: TRBD2
V gene: TRBV29-1

CDR3 DNA: TGTGCCAGCAGTTTTGACCGCCGAACGGAAGCTTTCTTT
CDR3 protein: CASSFDRRTEAFF
J gene: TRBJ1-1
clone size: -
D gene: -
V gene: TRBV6-5

CDR3 DNA: TGTGCCTGGGCAGAATTCAATCAGCCCCAGCATTTT
CDR3 protein: CAWAEFNQPQHF
J gene: TRBJ1-5
clone size: -
D gene: -
V gene: TRBV30

CDR3 DNA: TGTGCCAGCAGCTTAAGCAGCAACACCGGGGAGCTGTTTTTT
CDR3 protein: CASSLSSNTGELFF
J gene: TRBJ2-2
clone size: -
D gene: -
V gene: TRBV11-3

CDR3 DNA: TGTGCCAGCAGCCGGACTAGCGGGGGCACCTACAATGAGCAGTTCTTC
CDR3 protein: CASSRTSGGTYNEQFF
J gene: TRBJ2-1
clone size: -
D gene: TRBD2
V gene: TRBV7-3

CDR3 DNA: TGTGCCAGCAGCTGGGGACAGGGGAACACTGAAGCTTTCTTT
CDR3 protein: CASSWGQGNTEAFF
J gene: TRBJ1-1
clone size: once
D gene: TRBD1
V gene: TRBV4-2

CDR3 DNA: TGTGCCAGCAGCCAAGGGCCCCCGGGACAGGGCTCCTACAATGAGCAGTTCTTC
CDR3 protein: CASSQGPPGQGSYNEQFF
J gene: TRBJ2-1
clone size: once
D gene: TRBD1
V gene: TRBV4-2

CDR3 DNA: TGCAGCGTTGTCCAGGGGCATACTGAAGCTTTCTTT
CDR3 protein: CSVVQGHTEAFF
J gene: TRBJ1-1
clone size: -
D gene: -
V gene: TRBV29-1

CDR3 DNA: TGTGCCAGCAGCTTAGGGCCCAGCTCTGGAAACACCATATATTTT
CDR3 protein: CASSLGPSSGNTIYF
J gene: TRBJ1-3
clone size: -
D gene: -
V gene: TRBV11-2

CDR3 DNA: TGTGCCAGCAGTTACTCTCAGACAGATGAAGCTTTCTTT
CDR3 protein: CASSYSQTDEAFF
J gene: TRBJ1-1
clone size: -
D gene: -
V gene: TRBV6-6

CDR3 DNA: TGTGCCAGCAGCTTAGTTCACACAAATCAGCCCCAGCATTTT
CDR3 protein: CASSLVHTNQPQHF
J gene: TRBJ1-5
clone size: -
D gene: -
V gene: TRBV5-5

CDR3 DNA: TGTGCCAGCAGTGACACGGGACAGGGGGAGGTCAATGAGCAGTTCTTC
CDR3 protein: CASSDTGQGEVNEQFF
J gene: TRBJ2-1
clone size: few
D gene: TRBD1
V gene: TRBV6-4

CDR3 DNA: TGTGCCAGCAGCCCGGGACAGTATAATTCACCCCTCCACTTT
CDR3 protein: CASSPGQYNSPLHF
J gene: TRBJ1-6
clone size: few
D gene: TRBD1
V gene: TRBV7-2

CDR3 DNA: TGTGCCAGCAGCTTCTTAGGGTACAGTTCACCCCTCCACTTT
CDR3 protein: CASSFLGYSSPLHF
J gene: TRBJ1-6
clone size: -
D gene: -
V gene: TRBV5-6